Included here is one T cell receptor beta chain sequence, with context. It lacks a known antigen. The sample holds no much larger clone one base away, and base qualities are not on file. The sample comes from a study of OX40 agonist ivuxolimab in advanced cancers. As for the study more broadly: Ivuxolimab, which targeted the costimulatory receptor OX40 (CD134), was an agonistic, fully human IgG2 monoclonal antibody. Of the approximately 50 patients in dose escalation, 19 had hepatocellular carcinoma, about 15 had melanoma, 9 had renal cell carcinoma and 9 had head and neck cancer. Intravenous ivuxolimab was administered to patients every 2 weeks at six dose levels: 0.01, 0.1, 0.3, 1.5, 3 and 10 mg/kg. Patients were allowed to have had prior anti-PD-1, anti-PD-L1 or anti-CTLA-4 therapy, and 40% of the dose-escalation patients had been treated with checkpoint inhibitors. In the dose-escalation cohort, 70% to 90% of patients were male, and the mean age was roughly 56 years with a range of roughly 20 to 80. Partial responses occurred in three dose-escalation patients, of whom one had hepatocellular carcinoma and two had cutaneous melanoma. Peripheral TCRbeta sequencing was intended to test whether TCR sequence diversity was altered and clonal T-cell expansion was caused by ivuxolimab. The monotherapy dose-escalation portion (N of about 57 patients) of the phase I ivuxolimab trial is reported in the paper. The investigation overall reported the following: Low levels of normalized T-cell clonal expansion were also seen in some patients who did not respond. In partial responders in the 0.1-3.0 mg/kg groups, normalized peripheral clonal expansion was found to be among the lowest, especially among CD8+ T cells. At doses of 0.1 to 3.0 mg/kg, clonal expansion of both CD4+ and CD8+ blood T cells was observed from baseline to week 6. The antigen specificity of the peripheral T cells that underwent clonal expansion was not determined. After ivuxolimab, CD8+ T cells had more expanded clones than CD4+ T cells on average.

The CDR3 goes from the cysteine to the phenylalanine over 14 residues. Left in the record is the CDR3 DNA by itself, 42 bases read in frame from the first base. As encoded in the germline V gene (reference sequence), CDR1 is GTSNPN while CDR2 is SVGIG. Cut back by 2 bases and 4 bases, the V and J ends lie 14 bases apart. Patients with a history of autoimmune disease or receiving systemic immunosuppression were excluded from the trial. Peripheral blood for TCR sequencing was collected from all dose cohorts at baseline, on cycle 4 day 1, and on cycle 7 day 1. The samples were drawn from a first-in-human, open-label, multicenter phase I dose-escalation trial of ivuxolimab. Adults with locally advanced or metastatic melanoma, renal cell carcinoma, hepatocellular carcinoma or head and neck squamous cell carcinoma were enrolled in the trial. Before TCR sequencing, CD4+ and CD8+ T cells were separately sorted from peripheral blood.

To sequence the TCRbeta CDR3 region, genomic DNA was isolated from the sorted cells. The immunoSEQ Assay was used for sequencing of TCRbeta CDR3 regions. Entries here come from immuneACCESS through TCRdb and include only in-frame sequences with V and J called. Some clones fail to appear in such tables; in the studies checked, an unresolved V gene covers under half of the shortfall, and the cause of the remainder is unknown. This sample is represented by roughly 70,000 clones; approximately 88% of them were singletons. Around 0.56% of the sample comes from the top ten. The sequence was collected from an adult with an advanced solid tumor such as melanoma, head and neck, liver or kidney cancer. In this chain, TRBV30 is recombined with TRBJ2-5, and perhaps TRBD1 as D gene, on 6 matching bases. The sequencing here drew on CD4+ or CD8+ T cells sorted from blood, taken in a trial of the OX40 agonist ivuxolimab. This receptor has the CDR3 CAWSTKDSLETQYF. The DNA reads as follows: TGTGCCTGGAGTACCAAGGACAGCTTAGAGACCCAGTACTTC.